This TCR beta chain was found in a study of blood T cells in healthy people across ages. Samples had at least 6.5 million PBMCs isolated from them. The V end lost 4 bases, the J end lost 0 bases, and 16 bases lay between the germline ends. Germline-derived CDR1 and CDR2 are MNHEY and SVGEGT. This CDR3 is built from 16 residues. With a J-beta primer mix and a sample-barcoded 5' primer, a second PCR ran about 7 to 11 cycles. At least 3 million CDR3-containing paired-end reads were obtained per sample. TCRdb reanalysed the 5' RACE reads using MiXCR and keeps one entry per CDR3 protein. The table has hundreds of thousands of distinct CDR3 sequences, about 30% seen once.

The receptor was isolated from a woman of 80 years or more in good health. This sequence joins TRBV6-2 or TRBV6-3 and TRBJ2-7, with D tentatively TRBD1 or TRBD2 (6 bases each). What was sequenced was blood. The CDR3 reads CASSFRGPPTSYEQYF. Written as DNA, the CDR3 is TGTGCCAGCAGTTTTCGGGGGCCCCCGACCTCCTACGAGCAGTACTTC.